These T cell receptor beta chains were read from a single sample in a study of cytomegalovirus exposure and HLA in healthy donors. Sequencing used immunoSEQ multiplex PCR; TCRdb keeps in-frame clones, though not all of them. The sample consists of more than 300,000 clones, 86% of them appearing once. The sample comprised PBMCs. All receptors come from a woman aged 18-35 years in good health and CMV-seronegative. CDR3s include the opening cysteine and the closing phenylalanine or tryptophan. D genes are given only for firm matches. The listing skips clone size in some rows; elsewhere it reads once, few, many or a size class.

CASQPTGEDTEAFF | TGTGCCAGCCAACCTACAGGGGAGGACACTGAAGCTTTCTTT | TRBD1 | - | TRBJ1-1 | TRBV27
CARGRTGTTGELFF | TGTGCCCGAGGACGGACAGGGACCACCGGGGAGCTGTTTTTT | TRBD1 | - | TRBJ2-2 | TRBV30
CASSLRGRGLDEQYF | TGTGCCAGCAGCTTACGGGGCAGGGGTCTGGACGAGCAGTACTTC | - | - | TRBJ2-7 | TRBV7-2
CASSLMTSPNYGYTF | TGTGCCAGCAGTTTGATGACTTCCCCCAACTATGGCTACACCTTC | - | - | TRBJ1-2 | TRBV28
CASSTGEGTQYF | TGTGCCAGCAGCACCGGGGAGGGGACCCAGTACTTC | TRBD2 | - | TRBJ2-5 | TRBV9
CASSQVEASSYEQYF | TGTGCCAGCAGCCAAGTCGAAGCTAGTTCCTACGAGCAGTACTTC | - | - | TRBJ2-7 | TRBV4-2
CASSEQLGLAYNEQFF | TGTGCCAGCAGTGAACAGTTGGGACTAGCCTACAATGAGCAGTTCTTC | TRBD2 | - | TRBJ2-1 | TRBV2
CASSETFMNTEAFF | TGTGCCAGCAGTGAGACATTCATGAACACTGAAGCTTTCTTT | - | - | TRBJ1-1 | TRBV6-1
CASNLRRGVDTGELFF | TGTGCCAGCAACCTGAGGCGGGGAGTGGACACCGGGGAGCTGTTTTTT | - | - | TRBJ2-2 | TRBV7-9
CASSAFRGPEELFF | TGTGCCAGCAGTGCCTTCAGGGGGCCGGAGGAGCTGTTTTTT | TRBD1 | - | TRBJ2-2 | TRBV27
CASRSGTGGIYSPLHF | TGTGCCAGCAGATCGGGGACAGGGGGCATTTATTCACCCCTCCACTTT | TRBD1 | - | TRBJ1-6 | TRBV7-9
CASSSAPGWDGELFF | TGTGCCAGCAGCTCCGCTCCAGGGTGGGACGGGGAGCTGTTTTTT | - | - | TRBJ2-2 | TRBV7-9
CASRQTGGNTEAFF | TGTGCCAGCAGGCAGACAGGGGGCAACACTGAAGCTTTCTTT | TRBD1 | - | TRBJ1-1 | TRBV14
CASSFRNTEAFF | TGTGCCAGCAGCTTCAGGAACACTGAAGCTTTCTTT | - | - | TRBJ1-1 | TRBV5-4
CASSLQGLNSPLHF | TGTGCCAGCAGCTTACAGGGGTTGAATTCACCCCTCCACTTT | TRBD1 | few | TRBJ1-6 | TRBV5-6
CASSSILTGELFF | TGTGCCAGCAGCTCGATCCTAACCGGGGAGCTGTTTTTT | - | - | TRBJ2-2 | TRBV7-2
CASFAAAGADTQYF | TGTGCCAGCTTTGCCGCAGCAGGGGCAGATACGCAGTATTTT | - | once | TRBJ2-3 | TRBV7-9
CASSEWAGANYGYTF | TGTGCCAGCAGTGAATGGGCAGGGGCTAACTATGGCTACACCTTC | - | - | TRBJ1-2 | TRBV2
CASSETGLEGQPQHF | TGTGCCAGCAGCGAGACGGGTCTTGAGGGTCAGCCCCAGCATTTT | - | - | TRBJ1-5 | TRBV9
CASSVESGGATNEKLFF | TGTGCCAGCAGCGTAGAGTCAGGAGGGGCAACTAATGAAAAACTGTTTTTT | - | - | TRBJ1-4 | TRBV9
CASMGSPPYGYTF | TGTGCCAGCATGGGCAGCCCACCATATGGCTACACCTTC | - | - | TRBJ1-2 | TRBV6-5
CATKFIQGGEQYF | TGCGCCACCAAGTTCATCCAGGGAGGCGAGCAGTACTTC | - | - | TRBJ2-7 | TRBV10-2
CASSPLRDEPQHF | TGTGCCAGCTCACCACTCAGGGATGAGCCCCAGCATTTT | - | - | TRBJ1-5 | TRBV18
CAWSASSFRETQYF | TGTGCCTGGAGTGCCTCCAGCTTCAGGGAGACCCAGTACTTC | - | - | TRBJ2-5 | TRBV30
CASSSWDRVTDTQYF | TGTGCCAGCAGTTCCTGGGACAGGGTTACAGATACGCAGTATTTT | TRBD1 | - | TRBJ2-3 | TRBV27
CASSAQGVSNQPQHF | TGTGCCAGCAGTGCCCAGGGGGTTAGCAATCAGCCCCAGCATTTT | TRBD1 | - | TRBJ1-5 | TRBV2
CASGESGGTYNEQFF | TGTGCCAGTGGGGAATCGGGGGGAACCTACAATGAGCAGTTCTTC | TRBD2 | - | TRBJ2-1 | TRBV11-2
CASSLVPRGNTGELFF | TGTGCCAGCAGCTTAGTACCCAGGGGAAACACCGGGGAGCTGTTTTTT | - | - | TRBJ2-2 | TRBV11-2
CASSNYNNPGEQYF | TGTGCCAGTAGTAACTACAATAACCCGGGGGAGCAGTACTTC | - | few | TRBJ2-7 | TRBV19
CASSESPPYEQYF | TGTGCCAGCAGTGAAAGCCCCCCCTACGAGCAGTACTTC | - | - | TRBJ2-7 | TRBV6-1
CASNGTGGADTQYF | TGTGCCAGCAACGGGACAGGGGGGGCAGATACGCAGTATTTT | - | - | TRBJ2-3 | TRBV21-1
CASRTNGGTIYF | TGTGCCAGCAGAACTAACGGGGGAACCATATATTTT | - | - | TRBJ1-3 | TRBV28
CASSPTGSNEKLFF | TGTGCCAGCAGCCCCACAGGTTCCAATGAAAAACTGTTTTTT | - | - | TRBJ1-4 | TRBV7-9
CASSLRGVITEAFF | TGTGCCAGCAGTTTACGGGGGGTTATCACTGAAGCTTTCTTT | - | - | TRBJ1-1 | TRBV28
CASRVAGGPYNEQFF | TGTGCCAGCAGAGTAGCGGGAGGGCCCTACAATGAGCAGTTCTTC | TRBD2 | - | TRBJ2-1 | TRBV7-2
CASSLDTQYF | TGTGCCAGCAGCTTAGATACGCAGTATTTT | - | - | TRBJ2-3 | TRBV25-1
CASSIVSGQGGNQPQHF | TGTGCCAGTAGTATAGTTTCAGGACAGGGCGGCAATCAGCCCCAGCATTTT | TRBD1 | - | TRBJ1-5 | TRBV19
CASSRIHRKNTEAFF | TGTGCCAGCAGCCGGATCCACAGGAAGAACACTGAAGCTTTCTTT | - | once | TRBJ1-1 | TRBV5-4
CASSLRVGSPLAKNIQYF | TGTGCCAGCAGTCTCCGGGTTGGATCCCCCTTAGCCAAAAACATTCAGTACTTC | - | - | TRBJ2-4 | TRBV27
CASSGTSGGSYEQYF | TGCGCCAGCAGTGGGACTAGCGGGGGGTCCTACGAGCAGTACTTC | TRBD2 | - | TRBJ2-7 | TRBV10-2
CASSLIKTGLNSPLHF | TGTGCCAGCAGTTTAATAAAGACAGGGCTTAATTCACCCCTCCACTTT | TRBD1 | - | TRBJ1-6 | TRBV27
CASSEQGAGDTQYF | TGTGCCAGCAGCGAGCAGGGGGCTGGAGATACGCAGTATTTT | TRBD1 | - | TRBJ2-3 | TRBV9
CASSGTGAEQPQHF | TGTGCCAGCAGTGGGACAGGGGCCGAACAGCCCCAGCATTTT | TRBD1 | - | TRBJ1-5 | TRBV6-6
CASRDLDSRREKLFF | TGTGCCAGCAGGGACTTGGACAGCCGGAGGGAAAAACTGTTTTTT | - | few | TRBJ1-4 | TRBV2